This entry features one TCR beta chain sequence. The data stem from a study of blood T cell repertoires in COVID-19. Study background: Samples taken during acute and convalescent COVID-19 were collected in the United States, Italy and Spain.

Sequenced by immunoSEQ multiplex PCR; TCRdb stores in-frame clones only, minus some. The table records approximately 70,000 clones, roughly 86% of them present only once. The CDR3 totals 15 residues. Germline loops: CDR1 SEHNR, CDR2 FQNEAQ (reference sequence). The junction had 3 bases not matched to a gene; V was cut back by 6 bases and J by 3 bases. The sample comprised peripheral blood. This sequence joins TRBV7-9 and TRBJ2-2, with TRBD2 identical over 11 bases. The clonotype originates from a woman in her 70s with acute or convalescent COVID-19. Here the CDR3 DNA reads TGTGCCAGCAGTTGGGGACTAGCGGACACCGGGGAGCTGTTTTTT. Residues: CASSWGLADTGELFF.